Listed below are T cell receptor beta chains from one sample, sequenced in a study of cytomegalovirus exposure and HLA in healthy donors. Profiling relied on immunoSEQ multiplex PCR, and the TCRdb table lists in-frame clones only, not all of them. In the table there are some 170,000 clones, 60% to 80% of which are singletons. The specimen sequenced was PBMCs. Receptor source: a man aged 35 to 55 in good health and CMV-seropositive. Both conserved end residues are part of each CDR3. D genes are given only for firm matches. Not all rows give a size; the values are once, few, many and, for expanded clones, a class.

>TRBV27|-|TRBJ1-2|-
CASSLTGEIWDGYTF
TGTGCCAGCAGTTTAACTGGGGAGATTTGGGATGGCTACACCTTC
>TRBV4-2|-|TRBJ2-7|once
CASSQELASYEQYF
TGTGCCAGCAGCCAAGAACTAGCATCCTACGAGCAGTACTTC
>TRBV11-1|-|TRBJ1-1|-
CASSSGVTEAFF
TGTGCCAGCAGCTCAGGGGTAACTGAAGCTTTCTTT
>TRBV18|-|TRBJ2-1|-
CASSPSSYNEQFF
TGTGCCAGCTCACCCAGCTCCTACAATGAGCAGTTCTTC
>TRBV9|-|TRBJ1-5|-
CASSVGAGVIRNQPQHF
TGTGCCAGCAGCGTAGGGGCAGGGGTTATTCGGAATCAGCCCCAGCATTTT
>TRBV5-5|TRBD2|TRBJ2-7|few
CASSLDGTSSTYEQYF
TGTGCCAGCAGCCTCGATGGGACTAGTAGCACCTACGAGCAGTACTTC
>TRBV2|TRBD2|TRBJ2-5|once
CASSHGTSGRGYQETQYF
TGTGCCAGCAGTCATGGGACTAGCGGGAGGGGGTACCAAGAGACCCAGTACTTC
>TRBV21-1|-|TRBJ2-2|-
CASSNSGGPIVGTGELFF
TGTGCCAGCAGCAATTCGGGCGGGCCTATAGTGGGCACCGGGGAGCTGTTTTTT
>TRBV5-1|TRBD2|TRBJ2-1|-
CASSQDPSGSSYNEQFF
TGCGCCAGCAGCCAGGACCCTAGCGGGAGCTCCTACAATGAGCAGTTCTTC
>TRBV6-5|-|TRBJ1-2|-
CASSYRDSANYGYTF
TGTGCCAGCAGTTATCGGGATTCAGCTAACTATGGCTACACCTTC
>TRBV19|TRBD1|TRBJ1-5|-
CASKIGLDRESQPQHF
TGTGCCAGTAAAATAGGATTAGACAGGGAGTCTCAGCCCCAGCATTTT
>TRBV6-5|-|TRBJ1-1|-
CASSYGAGLNTEAFF
TGTGCCAGCAGTTACGGGGCGGGATTGAACACTGAAGCTTTCTTT
>TRBV7-9|TRBD1|TRBJ2-7|-
CASSSGTGVYEQYF
TGTGCCAGCAGCTCCGGGACAGGGGTTTACGAGCAGTACTTC
>TRBV28|-|TRBJ2-4|-
CASSSLPSTGGLAKNIQYF
TGTGCCAGCAGTTCCCTTCCTTCCACAGGTGGGCTAGCCAAAAACATTCAGTACTTC
>TRBV11-3|TRBD1|TRBJ2-7|-
CASSLGYGTGEQYF
TGTGCCAGCAGCTTAGGTTATGGGACAGGAGAGCAGTACTTC
>TRBV5-1|-|TRBJ1-2|-
CASSQGVGLARGYTF
TGCGCCAGCAGCCAAGGCGTCGGATTGGCGCGGGGCTACACCTTC
>TRBV2|-|TRBJ1-1|-
CASNLPQGMNTEAFF
TGTGCCAGCAATCTACCACAGGGAATGAACACTGAAGCTTTCTTT
>TRBV7-6|-|TRBJ1-4|-
CASSFGTGGISEKLFF
TGTGCCAGCAGCTTCGGGACCGGGGGGATCTCTGAAAAACTGTTTTTT
>TRBV5-1|-|TRBJ1-3|once
CASSSLPSGVRNTIYF
TGCGCCAGCAGCAGCCTACCGAGCGGAGTACGGAACACCATATATTTT
>TRBV7-3|TRBD2|TRBJ2-1|-
CASSLGLAGSTGGYNEQFF
TGTGCCAGCAGCTTAGGACTAGCGGGCTCCACCGGGGGCTACAATGAGCAGTTCTTC
>TRBV13|-|TRBJ2-1|-
CASSRFQRNFGNEQFF
TGTGCCAGCAGCCGCTTCCAGCGGAATTTCGGCAATGAGCAGTTCTTC
>TRBV5-5|-|TRBJ1-1|-
CASSLDQGTTEAFF
TGTGCCAGCAGCTTGGACCAAGGGACTACTGAAGCTTTCTTT
>TRBV27|TRBD2|TRBJ2-2|-
CASSPGLAGITGSGELFF
TGTGCCAGCAGCCCCGGACTAGCGGGAATTACGGGGTCTGGGGAGCTGTTTTTT
>TRBV10-1|TRBD2|TRBJ2-7|-
CASSSLGTSGRAIGSEQYF
TGCGCCAGCAGTTCCCTCGGGACTAGCGGGAGGGCCATCGGATCCGAGCAGTACTTC
>TRBV6-5|-|TRBJ2-1|-
CASSYSLAQSYNEQFF
TGTGCCAGCAGTTACTCCCTAGCGCAATCCTACAATGAGCAGTTCTTC